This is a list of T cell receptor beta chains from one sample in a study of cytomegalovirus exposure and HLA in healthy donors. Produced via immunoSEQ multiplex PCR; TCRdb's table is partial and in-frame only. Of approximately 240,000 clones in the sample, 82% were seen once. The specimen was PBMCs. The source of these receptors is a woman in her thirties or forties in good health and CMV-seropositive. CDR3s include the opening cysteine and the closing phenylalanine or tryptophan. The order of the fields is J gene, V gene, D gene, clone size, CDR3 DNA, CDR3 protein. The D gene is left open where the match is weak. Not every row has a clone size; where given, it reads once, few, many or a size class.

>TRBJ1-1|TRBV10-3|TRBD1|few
TGTGCCATCAGTGAGACAGGGGCCTTGAACACTGAAGCTTTCTTT
CAISETGALNTEAFF
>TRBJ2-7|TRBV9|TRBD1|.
TGTGCCAGCAGTGCGGACAGGGGGAGAGAGCAGTACTTC
CASSADRGREQYF
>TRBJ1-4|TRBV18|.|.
TGTGCCAGCTCCCGTAGCGTTCCTAATGAAAAACTGTTTTTT
CASSRSVPNEKLFF
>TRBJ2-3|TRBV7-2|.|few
TGTGCCAGCAGCTCAACTAGTTCTACGCAGTATTTT
CASSSTSSTQYF
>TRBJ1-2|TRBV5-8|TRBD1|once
TGTGCCAGCAGCTCAGGACAGGGGATCTCTGGCTACACCTTC
CASSSGQGISGYTF
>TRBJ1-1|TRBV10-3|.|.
TGTGCCATCAGTGAGTCTCGGGCAGGGCAATACACTGAAGCTTTCTTT
CAISESRAGQYTEAFF
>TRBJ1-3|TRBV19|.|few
TGTGCCAGTAGTATGGAGAGCTCTGGAAACACCATATATTTT
CASSMESSGNTIYF
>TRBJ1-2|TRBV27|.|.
TGTGCCAGCGCCCTCGGGGATTCCCCTGGCTATGGCTACACCTTC
CASALGDSPGYGYTF
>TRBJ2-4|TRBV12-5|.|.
TGTGCTAGTGGTACCGGGGCCAAAAACATTCAGTACTTC
CASGTGAKNIQYF
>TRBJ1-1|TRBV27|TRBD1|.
TGTGCCAGCCGTCGGGACAGGGGCCTCAACACTGAAGCTTTCTTT
CASRRDRGLNTEAFF
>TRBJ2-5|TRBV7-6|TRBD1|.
TGTGCCAGCAGCCCGAGGGCAGGGGGTATTGGAGAGACCCAGTACTTC
CASSPRAGGIGETQYF
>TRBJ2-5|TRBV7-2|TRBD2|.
TGTGCCAGCAGCTTAATGCCGGGGAGGGACCAAGAGACCCAGTACTTC
CASSLMPGRDQETQYF
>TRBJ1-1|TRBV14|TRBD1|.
TGTGCCAGCAGCCAAGATAGGAGGACAGGGGTGGCTTTCTTT
CASSQDRRTGVAFF
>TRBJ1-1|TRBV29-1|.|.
TGCAGCGTACGTGGACAAGCGAACACTGAAGCTTTCTTT
CSVRGQANTEAFF
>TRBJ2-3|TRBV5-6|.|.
TGTGCCAGCAGCTTGGTGCTACCGACTCCCACAGATACGCAGTATTTT
CASSLVLPTPTDTQYF
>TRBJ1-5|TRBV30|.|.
TGTGCCTGGAGTCCCTCAGGGACTCCAACGGTTCAGCCCCAGCATTTT
CAWSPSGTPTVQPQHF
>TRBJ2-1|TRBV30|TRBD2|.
TGTGCCTGGAGTGTCCTAGCGGGGTACAATGAGCAGTTCTTC
CAWSVLAGYNEQFF
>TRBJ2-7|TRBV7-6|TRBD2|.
TGTGCCAGCAGCATGACCGGGACTAGCGGGATCTACGAGCAGTACTTC
CASSMTGTSGIYEQYF
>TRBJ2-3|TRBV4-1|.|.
TGCGCCAGCAGCCAAGATCTGCTATCGGATACGCAGTATTTT
CASSQDLLSDTQYF
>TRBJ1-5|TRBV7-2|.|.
TGTGCCAGCAGCTTAGGAGAGAATCAGCCCCAGCATTTT
CASSLGENQPQHF
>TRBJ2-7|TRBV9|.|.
TGTGCCAGCAGCGTGGAGGCGGGATCGGGCTACGAGCAGTACTTC
CASSVEAGSGYEQYF
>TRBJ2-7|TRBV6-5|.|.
TGTGCCAGCAGGCCCGCCCGGGGATCCTACGAGCAGTACTTC
CASRPARGSYEQYF
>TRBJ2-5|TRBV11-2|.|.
TGTGCCAGCAGCCCCAGGGGTCCGGACGGGCTGGAGGCCCAGTACTTC
CASSPRGPDGLEAQYF
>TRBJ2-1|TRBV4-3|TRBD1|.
TGCGCCAGCAGCCAAGGGGCCGGGACAGGGGTTCTAAATGAGCAGTTCTTC
CASSQGAGTGVLNEQFF
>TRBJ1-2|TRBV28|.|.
TGTGCCAGCAGTTTAGACTTTTATGGCTACACCTTC
CASSLDFYGYTF
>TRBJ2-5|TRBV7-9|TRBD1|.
TGTTCCAGCAGCTTAGGTGACAGGGGTCCCCAAGAGACCCAGTACTTC
CSSSLGDRGPQETQYF
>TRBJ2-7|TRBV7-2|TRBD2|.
TGTGCCAGCAGCTTGGCCTCCGGCGGGGGGAAATACGAGCAGTACTTC
CASSLASGGGKYEQYF
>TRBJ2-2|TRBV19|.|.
TGTGCCAGTATACGGAGGGCGGGGACCGGGGAGCTGTTTTTT
CASIRRAGTGELFF
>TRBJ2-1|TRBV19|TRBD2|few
TGTGCCAGTAGAGCCGCGACTAGCGGGAGGTGGTCCTACAATGAGCAGTTCTTC
CASRAATSGRWSYNEQFF
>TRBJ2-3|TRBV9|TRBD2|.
TGTGCCAGCAGCACCTTAGCGGGGGGCACGCAGTATTTT
CASSTLAGGTQYF
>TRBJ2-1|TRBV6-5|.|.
TGTGCCAGCAGTTACGACCGACGGGGCTACAATGAGCAGTTCTTC
CASSYDRRGYNEQFF
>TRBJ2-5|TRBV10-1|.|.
TGCGCCAGCAGCCGAGAGACCCAGTACTTC
CASSRETQYF
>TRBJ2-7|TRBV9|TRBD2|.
TGTGCCAGCAGCGACCGACTAGCCGGCGACGAGCAGTACTTC
CASSDRLAGDEQYF
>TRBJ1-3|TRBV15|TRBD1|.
TGTGCCACCGCGAGGACAGGGGGCTCTGGAAACACCATATATTTT
CATARTGGSGNTIYF
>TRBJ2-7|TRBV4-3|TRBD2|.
TGCGCCAGCAGCCAAGCGATCGCTAGCGGGGTGTACGAGCAGTACTTC
CASSQAIASGVYEQYF
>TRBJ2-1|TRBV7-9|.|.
TGTGCCAGCAGCTTGGCGGGAAAAAACAATGAGCAGTTCTTC
CASSLAGKNNEQFF
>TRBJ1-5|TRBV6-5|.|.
TGTGCCAGCAGGGGCGGGTCCAATCAGCCCCAGCATTTT
CASRGGSNQPQHF
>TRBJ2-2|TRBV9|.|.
TGTGCCAGCAGCGTAGTGGGGCAGCTGAACACCGGGGAGCTGTTTTTT
CASSVVGQLNTGELFF
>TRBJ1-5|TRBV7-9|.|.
TGTTCCAGCAGCTTAGTTAGTAGCAATCAGCCCCAGCATTTT
CSSSLVSSNQPQHF
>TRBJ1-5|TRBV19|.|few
TGTGCCAGTGTTGACCTGATAGGGGCAGGGATCCACCCTCGCAATCAGCCCCAGCATTTT
CASVDLIGAGIHPRNQPQHF
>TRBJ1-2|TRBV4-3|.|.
TGCGCCAGCAGCCAAGGACAGTCAGGCTATGGCTACACCTTC
CASSQGQSGYGYTF
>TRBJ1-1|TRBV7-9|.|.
TGTTCCAGCAGCCGAAAAGGGGGGAACACTGAAGCTTTCTTT
CSSSRKGGNTEAFF
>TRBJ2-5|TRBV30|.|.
TGTGCCTGGAGTGGACACGGGGGGCTGGAGACCCAGTACTTC
CAWSGHGGLETQYF
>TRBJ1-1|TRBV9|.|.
TGTGCCAGCAGCGCACATATAGGGAGGGCAGCCACTGAAGCTTTCTTT
CASSAHIGRAATEAFF
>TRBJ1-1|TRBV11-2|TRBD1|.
TGTGCCAGCAGCTGGGTACAGGGGAGGGAAGCTTTCTTT
CASSWVQGREAFF
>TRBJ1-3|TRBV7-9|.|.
TGTGCCAGCAGCTTATTCGGAGTTACTGGAAACACCATATATTTT
CASSLFGVTGNTIYF
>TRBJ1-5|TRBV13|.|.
TGTGCCAGCAGCTTAGGGGGGGGTAGCAATCAGCCCCAGCATTTT
CASSLGGGSNQPQHF
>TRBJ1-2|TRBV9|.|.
TGTGCCAGCAGCGTAGAGCCCGCGACGGGGGATGGCTACACCTTC
CASSVEPATGDGYTF
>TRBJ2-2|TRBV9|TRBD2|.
TGTGCCAGCAGCAGATTTAGCGGGGAAACCGCGAACACCGGGGAGCTGTTTTTT
CASSRFSGETANTGELFF
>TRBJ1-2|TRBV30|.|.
TGTGCCTGGAGCGGCGGAAACTATGGCTACACCTTC
CAWSGGNYGYTF
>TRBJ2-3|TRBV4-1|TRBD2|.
TGCGCCAGCAGCCAATTCTCGGGGGGGAGAGATACGCAGTATTTT
CASSQFSGGRDTQYF
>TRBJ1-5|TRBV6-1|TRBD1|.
TGTGCCAGCAGAGGGACAGGGGGTCAGCCCCAGCATTTT
CASRGTGGQPQHF
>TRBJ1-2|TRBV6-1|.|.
TGTGCCAGCAGTGAAGGCGGGATCAATGGCTACACCTTC
CASSEGGINGYTF
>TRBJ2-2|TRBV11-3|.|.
TGTGCCAGCAGCTTAGACAGGGTGACCGGGGAGCTGTTTTTT
CASSLDRVTGELFF
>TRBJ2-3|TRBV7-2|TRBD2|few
TGTGCCACGGGGAGGGGACTAGCGAGGGATACGCAGTATTTT
CATGRGLARDTQYF
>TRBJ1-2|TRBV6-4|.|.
TGTGCCAGCATGCCTCGGACAGCGTCTAACTATGGCTACACCTTC
CASMPRTASNYGYTF
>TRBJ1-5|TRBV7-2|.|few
TGTGCCAGCAGCTTCACAGCGGGTTTTAGCAATCAGCCCCAGCATTTT
CASSFTAGFSNQPQHF
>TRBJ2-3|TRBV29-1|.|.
TGCAGCGTTGCCGGGACTTTTGGAGATACGCAGTATTTT
CSVAGTFGDTQYF
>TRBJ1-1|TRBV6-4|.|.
TGTGCCAGCTGCCTCTCAGGGGATGGTAAAGCTTTCTTT
CASCLSGDGKAFF
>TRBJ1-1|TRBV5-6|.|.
TGTGCCAGCAGCTTGAAGGTGACTCTGAACACTGAAGCTTTCTTT
CASSLKVTLNTEAFF